The source of this T cell receptor beta chain is a study of technical replicates of blood from a few donors. Germline-derived CDR1 and CDR2 are MNHEY and SVGAGI. CDR3 size: 14 residues. V was shortened by 5 bases and J by 4 bases, with 14 bases between the two germline ends. Repertoires were generated with immunoSEQ multiplex PCR, while TCRdb's copy carries only in-frame clones and drops some. The sample contains 75,000 to 95,000 clones, almost 97% of which appear only once. Sequencing used T cells isolated from PBMCs. The chain links TRBV6-5 to TRBJ1-1; tentative D call: TRBD1 (6 bases). The TCR originated in a human donor in good health. Here the CDR3 DNA reads TGTGCCAGCAGTCTCTCCGGCAGGGGCACTGAAGCTTTCTTT. Its translation is CASSLSGRGTEAFF.